What follows are 12 T cell receptor beta chains derived from one specimen sequenced in a study of shared T cell receptors in the human thymus (dated by TCRdb to the early 2020s). Libraries were constructed by the immunoSEQ multiplex PCR assay. What TCRdb holds here is the immuneACCESS table cut down to in-frame rearrangements. Part of the clones is not present; checked against another copy, under half of the missing clones reflect an unresolved V gene, and the others are unexplained. For this sample there are more than 550,000 clones; roughly 88% appear just once. The top ten hold roughly 0.01% of the sample. The sample was also reused in another study, on human thymus T cells.

Sequencing input: thymocytes. Source of these receptors: a girl in the first two years of life with a congenital heart defect. Donor details come from another sample of the same person, matched by shared clones.

This CDR3 is CAIRRRDTEGTQYF. DNA of the CDR3: TGTGCCATCAGGAGGCGGGATACCGAAGGGACCCAGTACTTC. The chain recombines TRBV10-3 with TRBJ2-5, with D tentatively TRBD2 (6 bases). The V end was cut by 6 bases, the J end by 7 bases, with 18 bases between. Germline-derived CDR1 and CDR2 are ENHRY and SYGVKD. This CDR3 spans 14 amino acids.

Here the CDR3 DNA reads TGTGCCAGCAGGGATACAGGGATTCCCGACGAGCAGTACTTC. This encodes CASRDTGIPDEQYF. The V and J genes are TRBV2 and TRBJ2-7; D is possibly TRBD1 (6 bases). Germline values: CDR1 SNHLY, CDR2 FYNNEI. The CDR3 length is 14 residues. Trimming took off 6 bases at V and 5 bases at J, with 17 bases between the two ends.

V gene TRBV7-8 combines with J gene TRBJ1-1; TRBD1 aligns across 8 bases. J gave up 0 bases and V 4 bases, and 7 bases lay outside the gene matches. The CDR3 consists of 16 residues. Per germline, CDR1 SGHVS and CDR2 FQNEAQ. CDR3 sequence: CASSSRRQGMNTEAFF. CDR3 DNA: TGTGCCAGCAGCTCCAGACGACAGGGGATGAACACTGAAGCTTTCTTT.

Only a few counts were recorded for this clone. The V call is TRBV7-8, the J call TRBJ1-4; tentative D call: TRBD1 (5 bases). The germline V gene encodes CDR1 SGHVS and CDR2 FQNEAQ. V lost 2 bases, J lost 0 bases, and 16 bases lay in between. This CDR3 has 18 amino acids. The CDR3 loop reads CASSLWGRRGATNEKLFF. The CDR3 nucleotides are TGTGCCAGCAGCTTATGGGGCAGGAGGGGCGCAACTAATGAAAAACTGTTTTTT.

The V call is TRBV9, the J call TRBJ1-2; D not resolved. This CDR3 has 15 amino acids. Trimming cost V 0 bases and J 8 bases, with 17 bases left between them. Per germline, CDR1 SGDLS and CDR2 YYNGEE. CDR3 bases: TGTGCCAGCAGCGTAGGTGCAGGTAAAATTTCGGGCTACACCTTC. Amino acid sequence: CASSVGAGKISGYTF.

DNA for the CDR3: TGCAGTGCTAGCTGCGCAGGGCAGTACTTC. This encodes CSASCAGQYF. The chain carries TRBV20-1 and TRBJ2-7; D remains ambiguous. CDR3 length: 10 residues. Deletions cut 3 bases from V and 9 bases from J, with 9 bases between. Germline V gene data show CDR1 as DFQATT and CDR2 as SNEGSKA (reference sequence).

This chain connects TRBV12-5 to TRBJ2-2; 7 bases align to TRBD1. V lost 5 bases to trimming and J lost 1 base; unmatched junction nucleotides: 4. The CDR3 spans 15 residues. Germline values: CDR1 LGHNT, CDR2 FRNRAP. The CDR3 DNA is TGTGCTAGTGGTCCCCGGGACAGGAACACCGGGGAGCTGTTTTTT. Translated, it gives CASGPRDRNTGELFF. Based on the CDR3 plus reference TRBV12-5 and TRBJ2-2, the full variable domain is DARVTQTPRHKVTEMGQEVTMRCQPILGHNTVFWYRQTMMQGLELLAYFRNRAPLDDSGMPKDRFSAEMPDATLATLKIQPSEPRDSAVYFCASGPRDRNTGELFFGEGSRLTVL.

V gene TRBV6-6 combines with J gene TRBJ2-3, with 7 nucleotides matching TRBD2. Germline V lookup: CDR1 MNHNY, CDR2 SVGAGI (reference sequence). The CDR3 is 16 residues long. Trimming at V came to 7 bases and at J to 0 bases, leaving 10 bases not matched to a gene. Written as DNA, the CDR3 is TGTGCCAGCACCCTACTCTGGGGGGGAAGCACAGATACGCAGTATTTT. This gives the protein CASTLLWGGSTDTQYF.

This clone was counted between two and nine times. The chain carries TRBV7-2 and TRBJ2-7; 8 bases agree with TRBD2. The CDR3 runs 19 residues. With 2 bases clipped from V and 5 bases from J, the junction kept 20 bases outside the gene matches. Germline V gene lookup returns CDR1 SGHTA and CDR2 FQGNSA. The DNA of the CDR3 is TGTGCCAGCAGCTTAACCCCGGGGCCCCGGGCGGGGGGCACGAACGAGCAGTACTTC. This codes for CASSLTPGPRAGGTNEQYF.

This chain joins TRBV7-2 and TRBJ1-1; 9 nucleotides line up with TRBD1. V was clipped by 7 bases and J by 4 bases; unmatched bases: 7. Germline CDR1 SGHTA, CDR2 FQGNSA. CDR3 length: 14 residues. This CDR3 is CASTTGGIGTEAFF. The CDR3, as DNA: TGTGCCAGCACCACAGGGGGCATTGGCACTGAAGCTTTCTTT.

The chain is built from TRBV2 and TRBJ1-2, with D possibly being TRBD1 (6 bases). V was cut by 5 bases and J by 6 bases, with 19 bases left in between. The germline V gene encodes CDR1 SNHLY and CDR2 FYNNEI. This CDR3 comprises 15 residues. The CDR3 here is CASSLLRRGHDGYTF. CDR3 DNA sequence: TGTGCCAGCAGTCTCCTAAGAAGGGGACACGATGGCTACACCTTC.

V usage is TRBV4-1 and J usage is TRBJ1-5; tentatively, D is TRBD1 (5 bases). V was clipped by 3 bases and J by 3 bases, with 12 bases between them. Germline V gene lookup returns CDR1 MGHRA and CDR2 YSYEKL. CDR3 length equals 15 residues. DNA of the CDR3: TGCGCCAGCAGCCATCGGTTGGGGCCCAATCAGCCCCAGCATTTT. This translates into CASSHRLGPNQPQHF.